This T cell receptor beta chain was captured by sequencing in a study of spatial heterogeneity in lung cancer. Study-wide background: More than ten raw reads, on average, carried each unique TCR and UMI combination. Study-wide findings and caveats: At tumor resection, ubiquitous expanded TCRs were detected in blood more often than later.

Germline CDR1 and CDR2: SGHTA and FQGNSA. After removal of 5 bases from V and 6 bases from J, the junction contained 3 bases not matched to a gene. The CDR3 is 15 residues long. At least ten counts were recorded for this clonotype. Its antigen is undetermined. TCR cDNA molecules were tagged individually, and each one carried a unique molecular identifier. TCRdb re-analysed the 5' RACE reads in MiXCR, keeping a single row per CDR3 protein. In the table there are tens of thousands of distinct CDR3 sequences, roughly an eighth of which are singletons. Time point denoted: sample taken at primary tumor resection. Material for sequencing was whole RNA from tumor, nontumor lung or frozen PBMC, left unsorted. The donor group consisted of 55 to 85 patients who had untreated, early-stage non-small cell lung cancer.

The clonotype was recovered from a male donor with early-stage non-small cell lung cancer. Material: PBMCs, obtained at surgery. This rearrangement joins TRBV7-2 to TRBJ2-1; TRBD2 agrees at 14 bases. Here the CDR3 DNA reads TGTGCCAGCAGCGTAGGACTAGCGGGAGGCAATGAGCAGTTCTTC. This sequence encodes CASSVGLAGGNEQFF.